The 19 T cell receptor beta chains given below trace back to one sample, sequenced in a study of blood T cell repertoires in COVID-19. Clones were read by immunoSEQ multiplex PCR, and TCRdb kept only the in-frame ones, dropping some. The table lists 190,000 or so clones, more than 75% of them singletons, with about 9.6% in the top ten. The sequencing input was PBMCs or T cells enriched from blood (not recorded which). These receptors originate from a woman aged 30 to 39 who had recovered from COVID-19.

The V and J genes are TRBV5-1 and TRBJ2-1; 14 nucleotides agree with TRBD2. From germline, CDR1 is SGHRS and CDR2 YFSETQ. J gave up 7 bases and V 7 bases, and 13 bases lay outside the gene matches. The CDR3 contains 17 residues. The CDR3 sequence: CASSIGTSGSYGNEQFF. In DNA form, the CDR3 reads TGCGCCAGCTCCATTGGGACTAGCGGGAGTTATGGGAATGAGCAGTTCTTC.

V gene TRBV3-1 (or the pseudogene TRBV3-2) combines with J gene TRBJ2-4; a possible D gene is TRBD1 (6 bases). Germline V gene lookup returns CDR1 LGHDT and CDR2 YNNKEL (reference sequence). The CDR3 runs to 12 residues. Deletions cut 5 bases from V and 8 bases from J, with 10 bases between. For the CDR3, the DNA is TGTGCCAGCAGCTTACGACAGGACATTCAGTACTTC. Amino acid sequence: CASSLRQDIQYF.

The gene calls are TRBV18 and TRBJ1-2, with TRBD1 matching 8 bases. The trim removed 3 bases at V and 8 bases at J, leaving 14 bases unmatched. CDR1 KGHSH and CDR2 LQKENI come from the germline V gene. This CDR3 spans 16 amino acids. The CDR3 reads CASSPTTTGQGEGYTF. The CDR3 bases are TGTGCCAGCTCACCCACAACGACCGGACAGGGAGAGGGCTACACCTTC.

V is TRBV28 and J is TRBJ2-3, with 10 positions matching TRBD2. CDR1 and CDR2 from the germline V gene are MDHEN and SYDVKM. V lost 10 bases and J lost 4; bases outside the gene matches: 8. The CDR3 extends over 14 amino acids. This chain's CDR3 is CATRGTSEADTQYF. The CDR3 DNA follows: TGTGCCACCCGCGGGACTAGCGAGGCAGATACGCAGTATTTT.

The chain recombines TRBV30 with TRBJ2-1; 11 bases match TRBD2. The germline gives CDR1 GTSNPN, CDR2 SVGIG (reference sequence). The ends lost 0 bases at V and 7 bases at J; junction bases unmatched: 8. This CDR3 comprises 16 residues. CDR3 nucleotides: TGTGCCTGGAGTGTTTTTGGTACTAGCGGGAGAAATGAGCAGTTCTTC. As protein: CAWSVFGTSGRNEQFF.

This chain joins TRBV30 and TRBJ2-3; no reliable D call. CDR3 size: 13 residues. Trimming took off 0 bases at V and 3 bases at J, with 7 bases between the two ends. Germline V CDR1 and CDR2: GTSNPN, SVGIG (reference sequence). The CDR3: CAWSVSRTDTQYF. Written as DNA, the CDR3 is TGTGCCTGGAGTGTATCTAGAACAGATACGCAGTATTTT.

CDR3 DNA: TGTGCCAGTCAGCAGGAAGGGGGGGCTGGCGGTGGCTACACCTTC. Amino acids: CASQQEGGAGGGYTF. The chain couples TRBV28 to TRBJ1-2, with D tentatively TRBD1 (6 bases). From germline, CDR1 is MDHEN and CDR2 SYDVKM. V was cut by 9 bases and J by 7 bases, with 24 bases left in between. There are 15 residues in the CDR3.

This chain uses TRBV9 with TRBJ2-6, with a tentative D call TRBD2 (6 bases). This CDR3 spans 18 amino acids. The V and J ends lost 10 bases and 0 bases respectively, with 23 bases between them. In germline, CDR1 is SGDLS, CDR2 YYNGEE. The CDR3 nucleotides read TGTGCCGGATTTATAAAGAGACTAGTTCCCTCTGGGGCCAACGTCCTGACTTTC. Residues: CAGFIKRLVPSGANVLTF.

This chain uses TRBV7-9 with TRBJ1-1, with 7 bases matching TRBD1. The V gene's germline CDR1 is SEHNR and CDR2 FQNEAQ (reference sequence). The J segment lost 1 base and the V segment lost 3 bases, leaving 11 bases of the junction unmatched. The CDR3 contains 17 residues. CDR3 DNA: TGTGCCAGCAGCTTCGGTGTAGACAGGGCTTCGAACACTGAAGCTTTCTTT. Its protein product is CASSFGVDRASNTEAFF.

The chain employs TRBV12-3 or TRBV12-4 and TRBJ2-1, with D possibly being TRBD2 (6 bases). V was clipped by 7 bases and J by 6 bases, with 10 bases between them. The CDR3 is 12 amino acids. DNA of the CDR3: TGTGCCAGCATGAGGGGAGGCAATGAGCAGTTCTTC. It codes for CASMRGGNEQFF.

The V call is TRBV28, the J call TRBJ2-3, with TRBD2 matching 7 bases. The CDR3 covers 13 residues. Germline V CDR1 and CDR2: MDHEN, SYDVKM. The V segment lost 5 bases and the J segment 3 bases; nucleotides outside the gene matches: 2. The chain's CDR3 is CASSLSGTDTQYF. CDR3 DNA: TGTGCCAGCAGTCTTAGCGGGACAGATACGCAGTATTTT.

The chain recombines TRBV5-6 with TRBJ1-6; a possible D gene is TRBD1 (6 bases). CDR1 and CDR2 (germline): SGHDT, YYEEEE. Trimming removed 4 bases from V and 7 bases from J, with 12 bases in between. CDR3 length: 14 residues. The CDR3 loop is CASSTGQTNSPLHF. The CDR3 DNA sequence: TGTGCCAGCAGCACTGGACAGACCAATTCACCCCTCCACTTT. The full variable domain, rest sourced from reference TRBV5-6 and TRBJ1-6, is DAGVTQSPTHLIKTRGQQVTLRCSPKSGHDTVSWYQQALGQGPQFIFQYYEEEERQRGNFPDRFSGHQFPNYSSELNVNALLLGDSALYLCASSTGQTNSPLHFGNGTRLTVT.

This rearrangement joins TRBV28 to TRBJ2-3, with TRBD2 as a possible D gene (7 bases). The CDR3 consists of 13 residues. Germline V gene data show CDR1 as MDHEN and CDR2 as SYDVKM. Trimming stripped 3 bases from V and 6 bases from J, with 10 bases between. CDR3: CASSFGGPDTQYF. CDR3 bases: TGTGCCAGCAGTTTCGGGGGGCCGGATACGCAGTATTTT.

The rearrangement joins TRBV5-4 to TRBJ1-2, with D perhaps TRBD1 (5 bases). V was shortened by 3 bases and J by 7 bases, with 13 bases between the two germline ends. Per germline, CDR1 SGHNT and CDR2 YYREEE (reference sequence). This CDR3 spans 13 amino acids. The CDR3 DNA follows: TGTGCCAGCAGCTCAAAGGACAATCCTGGCTACACCTTC. Protein product: CASSSKDNPGYTF.

The CDR3 reads CASSADRAYEQYF. In nucleotides, the CDR3 is TGTGCCAGCAGCGCAGACAGAGCCTACGAGCAGTACTTC. The V call is TRBV6-5, the J call TRBJ2-7; D perhaps matches TRBD1 (5 bases). The CDR3 covers 13 residues. CDR1 and CDR2 from the germline V gene are MNHEY and SVGAGI. V gave up 6 bases and J gave up 2 bases, with 11 bases separating them.

The V call is TRBV7-9, the J call TRBJ1-1; D is perhaps TRBD1 (5 bases). Germline V gene data show CDR1 as SEHNR and CDR2 as FQNEAQ (reference sequence). V was cut by 2 bases and J by 5 bases, with 15 bases left in between. The length of the CDR3 is 15 residues. For the CDR3, the DNA is TGTGCCAGCAGCTTAAGTTTGGGGCGACGGACTGAAGCTTTCTTT. Translating gives CASSLSLGRRTEAFF.

This chain uses TRBV27 with TRBJ1-2; tentative D call: TRBD1 (6 bases). The germline gives CDR1 MNHEY, CDR2 SMNVEV (reference sequence). This CDR3 spans 13 amino acids. The V gene lost 5 bases and the J gene lost 6 bases, with 13 bases spanning the gap. The CDR3 loop is CASSTKGGHGYTF. The CDR3 DNA follows: TGTGCCAGCAGTACCAAGGGGGGGCATGGCTACACCTTC.

The rearrangement joins TRBV5-1 to TRBJ2-1, with TRBD2 as a possible D gene (6 bases). In germline, CDR1 is SGHRS, CDR2 YFSETQ. This CDR3 has 14 amino acids. Trimming took 2 bases from V and 9 from J, leaving 15 bases between them. The CDR3 coding sequence is TGCGCCAGCAGCTTCCCTAGCGATCCGGGTGAGCAGTTCTTC. Translation: CASSFPSDPGEQFF.

The chain links TRBV29-1 to TRBJ2-7, with TRBD1 matching over 7 bases. With 6 bases clipped from V and 3 bases from J, the junction kept 11 bases outside the gene matches. The germline V gene encodes CDR1 SQVTM and CDR2 ANQGSEA. The CDR3 extends over 14 amino acids. In DNA form, the CDR3 reads TGCAGCGTCCCGGGACAGAGGAAAATCTACGAGCAGTACTTC. Translation gives CSVPGQRKIYEQYF.